This TCR beta chain was recovered during a study of blood T cell repertoires in COVID-19. Turning to the study itself: Some COVID-19 samples were acute and others convalescent; all came from the United States, Italy and Spain. Sample material is recorded as cDNA or gDNA derived from T cells, B-cell-depleted T cells, or PBMCs.

V trimming: 5 bases; J trimming: 4 bases; junction bases outside the gene matches: 7. The CDR3 length is 14 residues. Germline CDR1 is SGHVS and CDR2 is FQNEAQ. How the authors handled the data: Nucleated cell number was recorded as an estimate derived from reference gene primer amplification. Sequenced by immunoSEQ multiplex PCR; TCRdb stores in-frame clones only, minus some. That table supplies the V and J calls and clone size; D and trimming were determined from the DNA. The table has around 84,000 clones, 80% seen once. The sequence derives from a woman in her thirties or forties with active or convalescent COVID-19. Sequenced input: peripheral blood. The V call is TRBV7-8, the J call TRBJ1-1; 7 nucleotides agree with TRBD1. The CDR3 coding sequence is TGTGCCAGCAGCCTTACAGGGGTTACCACTGAAGCTTTCTTT. It specifies CASSLTGVTTEAFF.